The 32 T cell receptor beta chains reported below all come from one sample, sequenced in a study of T cells in Graves' hyperthyroidism and ophthalmopathy. What was amplified from RNA transcripts were TCR beta CDR3 regions. HTBI primers were employed in a first-round RT-PCR of the TCR CDR3. TCRdb recomputed calls from the multiplex PCR reads with MiXCR, one row per CDR3 protein. This sample has about 270,000 distinct CDR3 sequences; 13% to 15% occur once, and the top ten carry over 25%. What was sequenced was blood. The receptor set was obtained from a woman in her fifties or sixties with Graves' hyperthyroidism that later progressed to Graves' ophthalmopathy.

This clonotype was seen ten or more times. One junction end does not reproduce the germline sequence, and a read error may be involved. The chain has TRBV20-1 and TRBJ2-7; 7 bases map to TRBD2. Germline V gives CDR1 DFQATT, CDR2 SNEGSKA (reference sequence). The CDR3 has 14 amino acids. In DNA form, the CDR3 reads TGCAGTGCTCCCTCAGCGGGACCCTCCGACGAGCAGTACTTC. It specifies CSAPSAGPSDEQYF.

The rearrangement uses TRBV12-3 or TRBV12-4 and TRBJ2-1; 7 nucleotides align to TRBD2. V gave up 8 bases and J gave up 8 bases; unmatched junction bases: 9. CDR3 length: 13 residues. The CDR3 nucleotides are TGTGCCAGCCGCAAATCAGGGAGGGATGAGCAGTTCTTC. It yields the protein CASRKSGRDEQFF.

This clonotype was observed a few times. This rearrangement joins TRBV4-1 to TRBJ2-1; 8 bases map to TRBD2. The CDR3 has 16 residues. Unmatched junction bases numbered 9, after V lost 4 bases and J lost 4 bases. Germline V gene data show CDR1 as MGHRA and CDR2 as YSYEKL. This CDR3 is CASSRTTAGDYNEQFF. CDR3 coding DNA: TGCGCCAGCAGCCGAACAACAGCGGGAGATTACAATGAGCAGTTCTTC.

This clonotype has a count of ten or more. The chain uses TRBV5-1 and TRBJ2-3; D may be TRBD2 (6 bases). The V gene's germline CDR1 is SGHRS and CDR2 YFSETQ. The V and J ends lost 0 bases and 4 bases respectively, with 12 bases between them. The CDR3 has 15 residues. CDR3 sequence (DNA): TGCGCCAGCAGCTTGGCGGGAGTTAACGCAGATACGCAGTATTTT. As protein: CASSLAGVNADTQYF. The complete variable domain, with remaining parts taken from reference TRBV5-1 and TRBJ2-3, reads KAGVTQTPRYLIKTRGQQVTLSCSPISGHRSVSWYQQTPGQGLQFLFEYFSETQRNKGNFPGRFSGRQFSNSRSEMNVSTLELGDSALYLCASSLAGVNADTQYFGPGTRLTVL.

The chain couples TRBV19 to TRBJ1-2; no definite D call. This CDR3 is 14 amino acids long. Germline V lookup: CDR1 LNHDA, CDR2 SQIVND (reference sequence). Trimming shortened V by 1 base and J by 4 bases, and 10 bases separated the two germline ends. CDR3 in amino acids: CASSIAALFYGYTF. CDR3 bases: TGTGCCAGTAGTATAGCAGCACTCTTCTATGGCTACACCTTC.

This chain joins TRBV20-1 and TRBJ2-7; 14 bases map to TRBD2. Germline V gene sequence: CDR1 DFQATT, CDR2 SNEGSKA (reference sequence). The V gene end was trimmed by 4 bases and the J gene end by 3 bases; junction bases not matched to a gene: 8. CDR3 size: 16 residues. CDR3 sequence reads: CSAISGTSGSGYEQYF. DNA for the CDR3: TGCAGTGCTATCTCCGGGACTAGCGGGAGTGGCTACGAGCAGTACTTC.

In this sample, this clonotype turned up many times. The chain couples TRBV12-3 or TRBV12-4 to TRBJ2-5, with TRBD2 matching 8 bases. The CDR3 is made up of 14 amino acids. The trim removed 0 bases at V and 6 bases at J, leaving 3 bases unmatched. The CDR3 region has the DNA TGTGCCAGCAGTTTAGCGCGGGGGGACAAGACCCAGTACTTC. Translating gives CASSLARGDKTQYF.

This clonotype was counted many times. The genes are TRBV7-9 and TRBJ2-2, with 7 bases lining up with TRBD1. The germline gives CDR1 SEHNR, CDR2 FQNEAQ (reference sequence). The CDR3 sequence is 15 residues long. V shed 5 bases, J shed 1 base, and the junction held 4 bases outside the gene matches. As DNA, the CDR3 is TGTGCCAGCAGCATAAGGGGGCTGAACACCGGGGAGCTGTTTTTT. Amino acid sequence: CASSIRGLNTGELFF.

This clonotype was counted at least ten times. The chain has TRBV5-1 and TRBJ2-1, with D hard to call. Germline V CDR1 and CDR2: SGHRS, YFSETQ. This CDR3 is 11 amino acids long. V lost 2 bases to trimming and J lost 10 bases, with 7 bases between them. This CDR3 is CASSFGWEQFF. The CDR3 region has the DNA TGCGCCAGCAGCTTCGGTTGGGAGCAGTTCTTC.

There are many counts of this clonotype. The chain uses TRBV11-2 and TRBJ1-1; D is possibly TRBD1 (5 bases). Trimming took off 5 bases at V and 1 base at J, with 14 bases between the two ends. The CDR3 consists of 15 residues. Looked up from germline, CDR1 is SGHAT and CDR2 is FQNNGV. This chain's CDR3 is CASSVEGARNTEAFF. CDR3 sequence (DNA): TGTGCCAGCAGCGTTGAAGGGGCACGGAACACTGAAGCTTTCTTT.

This clonotype was found many times. The V call is TRBV2, the J call TRBJ1-5; no clear D. The V end lost 4 bases, the J end lost 0 bases, and 13 bases lay between the germline ends. Germline V gene sequence: CDR1 SNHLY, CDR2 FYNNEI. This CDR3 is 16 amino acids long. CDR3 amino acids: CASSVDVPYSNQPQHF. The CDR3 DNA sequence: TGTGCCAGCAGTGTTGACGTCCCGTATAGCAATCAGCCCCAGCATTTT.

This chain links TRBV19 with TRBJ2-7; 12 bases map to TRBD1. Losses at the gene ends were 6 bases for V and 3 bases for J; bases not matched to a gene: 9. Germline values: CDR1 LNHDA, CDR2 SQIVND (reference sequence). CDR3 length: 16 residues. CDR3 nucleotides: TGTGCCAGTAGCGCTTCCGGGACAGGGGGCCTCTACGAGCAGTACTTC. It yields the protein CASSASGTGGLYEQYF.

This clonotype has ten or more counts. This sequence may be a read error, since a much larger clone differs from it by one base. The J gene is TRBJ2-7, the V gene TRBV11-2; 9 bases fit TRBD2. The V segment lost 3 bases and the J segment 2 bases; nucleotides outside the gene matches: 5. CDR1 is SGHAT and CDR2 is FQNNGV in the germline V gene. This CDR3 spans 15 amino acids. CDR3 region: CASSFVAGDPYEQYF. The CDR3 bases are TGTGCCAGCAGCTTCGTAGCGGGAGACCCCTACGAGCAGTACTTC.

This clonotype came up many times. This sequence joins TRBV2 and TRBJ2-3; 8 bases align to TRBD1. V shed 7 bases and J 0 bases; nucleotides not matched to a gene: 15. CDR1 and CDR2 (germline): SNHLY, FYNNEI. The CDR3 loop spans 18 amino acids. In DNA, the CDR3 is TGTGCCAGCATCCCGGGACAGGCGTTCACTTCTAGCACAGATACGCAGTATTTT. It is translated as CASIPGQAFTSSTDTQYF.

This sequence joins TRBV5-1 and TRBJ1-6; 7 positions match TRBD1. The V and J ends lost 0 bases and 10 bases, in that order; junction bases with no gene match: 7. CDR1 and CDR2 from the germline V gene are SGHRS and YFSETQ. The length of the CDR3 is 15 residues. The CDR3 DNA reads TGCGCCAGCAGCTTGGCCGCAGGGGGAGACTCACCCCTCCACTTT. This codes for CASSLAAGGDSPLHF.

In this sample, this clonotype turned up many times. The gene calls are TRBV25-1 and TRBJ1-1; D gene ambiguous. Germline values: CDR1 MGHDK, CDR2 SYGVNS. V lost 1 base to trimming and J lost 5 bases, with 5 bases between them. CDR3 length: 12 amino acids. CDR3 protein: CASSEFNTEAFF. CDR3 coding DNA: TGTGCCAGCAGTGAATTTAATACTGAAGCTTTCTTT.

The chain couples TRBV9 to TRBJ1-1; 10 positions match TRBD1. Germline CDR1 is SGDLS and CDR2 is YYNGEE. Trimming cost V 3 bases and J 1 base; bases outside gene matches: 3. The length of the CDR3 is 15 residues. The CDR3 coding sequence is TGTGCCAGCAGCGCATGGGACAGGGGGAACACTGAAGCTTTCTTT. Translation: CASSAWDRGNTEAFF. The variable domain in full, with the rest retrieved from reference TRBV9 and TRBJ1-1, is DSGVTQTPKHLITATGQRVTLRCSPRSGDLSVYWYQQSLDQGLQFLIQYYNGEERAKGNILERFSAQQFPDLHSELNLSSLELGDSALYFCASSAWDRGNTEAFFGQGTRLTVV.

This clonotype was counted many times. A read error may account for a junction end that differs from germline. The chain uses TRBV7-7 and TRBJ2-5, with 7 bases aligning to TRBD1. This CDR3 region has 15 residues. Germline V CDR1 and CDR2: SSHAT, FNYEAQ (reference sequence). The CDR3 here is CASSQIPGQQETQYF. In nucleotides, the CDR3 is TGTGCTAGCAGCCAAATACCGGGACAGCAAGAGACCCAGTACTTC.

This clonotype was recorded at least ten times. The CDR3 region has the DNA TGTGCCAGCAGCAAACTAGCGGCCTATCCCCAGCAGTACTTC. Amino acids: CASSKLAAYPQQYF. The rearrangement uses TRBV11-2 and TRBJ2-7; 8 nucleotides match TRBD2. This CDR3 region has 14 residues. Looked up from germline, CDR1 is SGHAT and CDR2 is FQNNGV. Trimming took 5 bases from V and 8 from J; bases not matched to a gene: 11.

This clonotype was seen ten or more times. The chain employs TRBV7-9 and TRBJ2-7; 8 bases match TRBD2. From germline, CDR1 is SEHNR and CDR2 FQNEAQ (reference sequence). There are 15 residues in the CDR3. Trimming removed 5 bases from V and 3 bases from J; junction bases left unmatched: 9. The CDR3 DNA sequence: TGTGCCAGCAGCCCGCGGGGACTAGAAATCTACGAGCAGTACTTC. This sequence encodes CASSPRGLEIYEQYF.

The chain has TRBV20-1 and TRBJ1-5; D gene ambiguous. Trimming removed 1 base at V and 4 bases at J, with 8 bases between. CDR1 and CDR2 (germline): DFQATT, SNEGSKA (reference sequence). The CDR3 extends over 13 amino acids. CDR3 in DNA: TGCAGTGCTAGAGGGGCCACTAATCAGCCCCAGCATTTT. It encodes CSARGATNQPQHF.

This clonotype was counted between two and nine times. This rearrangement joins TRBV7-8 to TRBJ1-5; TRBD1 aligns across 9 bases. The germline V gene has CDR1 SGHVS and CDR2 FQNEAQ. The V and J ends lost 3 bases and 4 bases, in that order; junction bases with no gene match: 7. The CDR3 consists of 16 residues. The CDR3 spells CASSLGTGRGNQPQHF. The CDR3 DNA reads TGTGCCAGCAGCTTGGGGACAGGGCGAGGAAATCAGCCCCAGCATTTT.

This chain connects TRBV28 to TRBJ2-7; D uncertain. The length of the CDR3 is 12 residues. CDR1 and CDR2 from the germline V gene are MDHEN and SYDVKM. The V and J ends lost 6 bases and 5 bases respectively, with 11 bases between them. The CDR3 loop is CASRSPSNEQYF. The CDR3 region has the DNA TGTGCCAGCAGGTCCCCCAGCAACGAGCAGTACTTC. The full variable domain, in which reference TRBV28 and TRBJ2-7 provide the parts outside the CDR3, is DVKVTQSSRYLVKRTGEKVFLECVQDMDHENMFWYRQDPGLGLRLIYFSYDVKMKEKGDIPEGYSVSREKKERFSLILESASTNQTSMYLCASRSPSNEQYFGPGTRLTVT.

This clonotype was seen ten or more times. The chain has TRBV6-5 and TRBJ1-5, with unresolved D. V was trimmed by 2 bases and J by 3 bases, leaving 11 bases between them. Germline V gene lookup returns CDR1 MNHEY and CDR2 SVGAGI. This CDR3 has 15 amino acids. The CDR3: CASSYRRGPNQPQHF. In DNA form, the CDR3 reads TGTGCCAGCAGTTACAGGCGCGGCCCCAATCAGCCCCAGCATTTT.

This clonotype was found once. The CDR3 bases are TGTGCCAGTCATTCCGGGACAGGGGGCAACATTCAGTACTTC. As protein: CASHSGTGGNIQYF. V usage is TRBV19 and J usage is TRBJ2-4, with TRBD1 matching over 12 bases. The germline V gene has CDR1 LNHDA and CDR2 SQIVND (reference sequence). Trimming removed 8 bases from V and 7 bases from J; junction bases left unmatched: 6. CDR3 length equals 14 residues.

This clonotype was seen many times. This chain connects TRBV11-2 to TRBJ1-2; no clear D. Germline loops: CDR1 SGHAT, CDR2 FQNNGV. Trimming took off 2 bases at V and 4 bases at J, with 11 bases between the two ends. There are 14 residues in the CDR3. The CDR3 DNA reads as TGTGCCAGCAGCTTATTTGGACGGGGCTATGGCTACACCTTC. This gives the protein CASSLFGRGYGYTF.

This clonotype was seen a handful of times. The V gene is TRBV2, the J gene TRBJ1-2; D unclear. There are 11 residues in the CDR3. Germline V gene data show CDR1 as SNHLY and CDR2 as FYNNEI. V shed 3 bases and J shed 7 bases, with 6 bases lying between them. The CDR3: CASSENAGYTF. CDR3 nucleotide sequence: TGTGCCAGCAGTGAGAACGCTGGCTACACCTTC.

This clonotype has ten or more counts. V usage is TRBV12-3 or TRBV12-4 and J usage is TRBJ2-7; D gene unclear. This CDR3 has 13 residues. The V gene lost 4 bases and the J gene lost 4 bases, with 11 bases spanning the gap. The CDR3 spells CASSWIFGYEQYF. DNA of the CDR3: TGTGCCAGCAGTTGGATTTTCGGGTACGAGCAGTACTTC.

Regarding this clonotype: One base away lies a much larger clone, so this may be a sequencing read error. The chain is built from TRBV7-9 and TRBJ2-6; D uncertain. Per the germline V gene, CDR1 is SEHNR and CDR2 is FQNEAQ (reference sequence). Trimming shortened V by 5 bases and J by 2 bases, and 16 bases separated the two germline ends. The CDR3 is 17 residues long. The DNA of the CDR3 is TGTGCCAGCAGCCCCTGGGGTCCCCGCCCTGGGGCCAACGTCCTGACTTTC. Its translation is CASSPWGPRPGANVLTF.

This rearrangement joins TRBV20-1 to TRBJ1-3; TRBD1 matches at 7 bases. The germline V gene encodes CDR1 DFQATT and CDR2 SNEGSKA (reference sequence). The CDR3 loop spans 14 amino acids. Germline trimming cut 3 bases from V and 2 bases from J; bases unmatched to any gene: 4. CDR3 nucleotides: TGCAGTGCTAGTCCGGGGACAGCTGGAAACACCATATATTTT. Protein: CSASPGTAGNTIYF.

Ten or more counts support this clonotype. The genes are TRBV28 and TRBJ2-5, with a weak D call TRBD1 (5 bases). Per germline, CDR1 MDHEN and CDR2 SYDVKM. The CDR3 consists of 13 residues. The V end lost 7 bases, the J end lost 4 bases, and 13 bases lay between the germline ends. CDR3 sequence reads: CASIDRGRETQYF. As DNA, the CDR3 is TGTGCCAGCATCGACAGAGGTCGAGAGACCCAGTACTTC.

This clonotype was counted many times. V usage is TRBV5-1 and J usage is TRBJ1-5; D perhaps matches TRBD1 (5 bases). V lost 0 bases and J lost 1, with 8 bases in between. CDR3 length: 15 amino acids. Germline V gives CDR1 SGHRS, CDR2 YFSETQ. The CDR3, as DNA: TGCGCCAGCAGCTTGGGGGGGGGGAGCAATCAGCCCCAGCATTTT. Protein: CASSLGGGSNQPQHF.